The clone carrying this T cell receptor beta chain was seen a few times. MiXCR was run by TCRdb on the 5' RACE reads, yielding one entry per CDR3 protein. The sample records hundreds of thousands of distinct CDR3 sequences, approximately 30% being singletons. The data belong to a study of identical twins' blood T cells. Study details: About 50 million reads came from about twelve libraries, six alpha, six beta.

The V end lost 1 base, the J end lost 0 bases, and 10 bases lay between the germline ends. The germline V gene has CDR1 LGHNA and CDR2 YNFKEQ. This CDR3 comprises 16 residues. The chain recombines TRBV4-2 with TRBJ2-1; possible D gene TRBD1, 6 bases. The TCR sequence derives from a woman aged 18 to 50 in good health. The sample taken for sequencing was PBMCs. The CDR3 is CASSQGRGPSYNEQFF. In DNA, the CDR3 is TGTGCCAGCAGCCAAGGCAGGGGACCCTCCTACAATGAGCAGTTCTTC.